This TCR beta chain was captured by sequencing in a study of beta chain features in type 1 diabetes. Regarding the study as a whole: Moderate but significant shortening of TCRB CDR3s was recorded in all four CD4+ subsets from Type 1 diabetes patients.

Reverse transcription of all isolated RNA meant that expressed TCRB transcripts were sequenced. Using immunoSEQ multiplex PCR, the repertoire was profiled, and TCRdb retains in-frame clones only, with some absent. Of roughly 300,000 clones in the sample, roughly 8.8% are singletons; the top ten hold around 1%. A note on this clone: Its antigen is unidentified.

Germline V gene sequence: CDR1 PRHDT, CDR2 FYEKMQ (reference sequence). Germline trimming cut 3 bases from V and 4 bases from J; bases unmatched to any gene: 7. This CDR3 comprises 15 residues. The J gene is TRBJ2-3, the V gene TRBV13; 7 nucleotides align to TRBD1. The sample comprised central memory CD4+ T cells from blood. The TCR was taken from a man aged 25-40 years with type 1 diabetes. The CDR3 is CASSFDRVTADTQYF. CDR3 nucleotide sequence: TGTGCCAGCAGCTTCGACAGGGTGACCGCAGATACGCAGTATTTT.